The next 13 T cell receptor beta chains were all read from a single sample in a study of blood T cells in healthy people across ages. Alongside a J-beta primer mix, a sample-barcoded 5' primer served in a second PCR lasting about 7 to 11 cycles. TCRdb redid the calling of the 5' RACE reads with MiXCR, one entry per CDR3 protein. The sample records 1,300,000 or so distinct CDR3 sequences, approximately 60% being singletons. Sequenced sample: blood. Source of these receptors: a man between 18 and 29 years old in good health.

This chain links TRBV7-6 with TRBJ2-5; 7 bases match TRBD1. TRBJ2-7 matches the DNA end more closely, so the J call is doubtful. The V gene's germline CDR1 is SGHVS and CDR2 FNYEAQ. This CDR3 contains 14 residues. CDR3 DNA sequence: TGTGCCAGCAGCTTAGATCCGACAGGGAACGAGCAGTACTTC. Translated, it gives CASSLDPTGNEQYF.

This rearrangement joins TRBV11-2 to TRBJ2-1, with D possibly being TRBD1 (6 bases). This CDR3 contains 15 residues. Germline V lookup: CDR1 SGHAT, CDR2 FQNNGV. Trimming removed 6 bases at V and 8 bases at J, with 20 bases between. CDR3: CASSLGQYSGYEQFF. Written as DNA, the CDR3 is TGTGCCAGCAGTCTCGGACAGTACAGTGGGTATGAGCAGTTCTTC.

This chain links TRBV7-2 with TRBJ1-1; no reliable D call. V lost 8 bases and J 0 bases, leaving 13 bases between the germline ends. Germline V lookup: CDR1 SGHTA, CDR2 FQGNSA. This CDR3 spans 14 amino acids. The DNA for the CDR3 is TGTGCCAGCGGCCGACGGTCGTTGAACACTGAAGCTTTCTTT. Translating it yields CASGRRSLNTEAFF. Combining the CDR3 with reference TRBV7-2 and TRBJ1-1 gives the whole variable domain GAGVSQSPSNKVTEKGKDVELRCDPISGHTALYWYRQSLGQGLEFLIYFQGNSAPDKSGLPSDRFSAERTGGSVSTLTIQRTQQEDSAVYLCASGRRSLNTEAFFGQGTRLTVV.

This chain joins TRBV18 and TRBJ2-4; the D is unclear. V lost 3 bases, J lost 0 bases, and 6 bases lay in between. The CDR3 sequence is 14 residues long. The V gene's germline CDR1 is KGHSH and CDR2 LQKENI. CDR3 residues: CASSPTQAKNIQYF. CDR3 nucleotide sequence: TGTGCCAGCTCACCGACACAAGCCAAAAACATTCAGTACTTC.

In its sample, this clonotype was seen a few times. The rearrangement joins TRBV4-1 to TRBJ2-5; weak D call: TRBD2 (6 bases). CDR3 length: 16 amino acids. V was shortened by 3 bases and J by 2 bases, with 16 bases between the two germline ends. Germline V gives CDR1 MGHRA, CDR2 YSYEKL. The DNA for the CDR3 is TGCGCCAGCAGCCATGGAGGGGATCCCCCGCAAGAGACCCAGTACTTC. It is translated as CASSHGGDPPQETQYF.

This clonotype was counted between two and nine times. The chain combines TRBV7-9 with TRBJ2-5; D gene unclear. This CDR3 contains 13 residues. The V gene's germline CDR1 is SEHNR and CDR2 FQNEAQ (reference sequence). Trimming removed 3 bases from V and 3 bases from J, with 8 bases in between. CDR3 loop: CASSFTQEETQYF. DNA of the CDR3: TGTGCCAGCAGCTTCACCCAGGAAGAGACCCAGTACTTC.

The rearrangement links TRBV20-1 to TRBJ2-5; 10 bases are a match to TRBD2. The J call may be wrong; the DNA end is better matched by TRBJ2-7. There are 17 residues in the CDR3. Germline CDR1 reads DFQATT; CDR2 reads SNEGSKA (reference sequence). The CDR3 DNA reads as TGCAGTGCTAGAGATCCGGCCCTAGCGGGAGCTGGTTACGAGCAGTACTTC. It yields the protein CSARDPALAGAGYEQYF.

The chain recombines TRBV2 with TRBJ2-7; D uncertain. Trimming took off 7 bases at V and 3 bases at J, with 10 bases between the two ends. Germline CDR1 reads SNHLY; CDR2 reads FYNNEI. There are 12 residues in the CDR3. The CDR3: CASKPDFYEQYF. In nucleotides, the CDR3 is TGTGCCAGCAAACCTGACTTCTACGAGCAGTACTTC. The full variable domain, in which reference TRBV2 and TRBJ2-7 provide the parts outside the CDR3, is EPEVTQTPSHQVTQMGQEVILRCVPISNHLYFYWYRQILGQKVEFLVSFYNNEISEKSEIFDDQFSVERPDGSNFTLKIRSTKLEDSAMYFCASKPDFYEQYFGPGTRLTVT.

V and J are TRBV20-1 and TRBJ2-7; TRBD2 aligns across 7 bases. Germline V gene sequence: CDR1 DFQATT, CDR2 SNEGSKA (reference sequence). Trimming at V came to 0 bases and at J to 7 bases, leaving 12 bases not matched to a gene. CDR3 size: 15 residues. The CDR3 DNA sequence: TGCAGTGCTAGAGATCAGGGTACTAGCGTCAGGGAGCAGTACTTC. This translates into CSARDQGTSVREQYF.

The chain uses TRBV27 and TRBJ1-6; 7 bases fit TRBD1. Trimming removed 2 bases from V and 6 bases from J; junction bases left unmatched: 7. The CDR3 contains 16 residues. Germline values: CDR1 MNHEY, CDR2 SMNVEV (reference sequence). Here the CDR3 reads CASSLVGTASNSPLHF. DNA of the CDR3: TGTGCCAGCAGTTTAGTTGGGACAGCCTCTAATTCACCCCTCCACTTT.

The chain uses TRBV28 and TRBJ2-2, with a possible D match to TRBD1 (6 bases). V gave up 8 bases and J gave up 4 bases, with 14 bases separating them. The germline V gene has CDR1 MDHEN and CDR2 SYDVKM. The CDR3 runs to 14 residues. The CDR3 coding sequence is TGTGCCAGCTCAAGGGACACATTCACCGGGGAGCTGTTTTTT. This codes for CASSRDTFTGELFF.

The count of this clonotype is one. The chain couples TRBV5-1 to TRBJ2-3; 13 bases match TRBD2. The CDR3 covers 18 residues. Germline V gene sequence: CDR1 SGHRS, CDR2 YFSETQ. V shed 4 bases, J shed 2 bases, and the junction held 10 bases outside the gene matches. CDR3 loop: CASSPGLAGSHLTDTQYF. The CDR3 nucleotides read TGCGCCAGCAGCCCGGGACTAGCGGGGAGCCATCTCACAGATACGCAGTATTTT.

About this clonotype: A much larger clone is a single base away; this may be a read error. The J gene is TRBJ2-7, the V gene TRBV6-5; D gene uncertain. The CDR3 consists of 13 residues. The germline CDR1 and CDR2 sequences are MNHEY and SVGAGI. V lost 2 bases, J lost 3 bases, and 8 bases lay in between. The CDR3 DNA follows: TGTGCCAGCAGTTACGGGCACGGCTACGAGCAGTACTTC. This encodes CASSYGHGYEQYF.